Given below is one T cell receptor beta chain in context. Its antigen remains unknown. The data derive from a study of beta chain features in type 1 diabetes. Overall study: Over all samples combined, 107,917,701 sorted cells were examined. Findings and caveats of the study: The VDJ junctions of type 1 diabetes patients carried fewer insertions and more deletions. Shorter TCRB CDR3s, moderately but significantly so, marked every one of the four CD4+ subsets in Type 1 diabetes patients.

Germline CDR1 is SGHAT and CDR2 is FQNNGV. V was cut by 0 bases and J by 4 bases, with 5 bases left in between. This CDR3 has 13 amino acids. The investigators reverse transcribed all of the isolated RNA, so they sequenced expressed TCRB transcripts. Sequencing was performed with immunoSEQ multiplex PCR; in TCRdb, only in-frame clones are kept and a portion is missing. Of roughly 500,000 clones in the sample, roughly 30% were seen once. Input material: naive CD4+ T cells from blood. The sequence derives from a man aged 18 to 29 in good health. The chain combines TRBV11-2 with TRBJ2-3; D is possibly TRBD2 (5 bases). CDR3 bases: TGTGCCAGCAGCTTAGAACTAGCAGATACGCAGTATTTT. Translation: CASSLELADTQYF.